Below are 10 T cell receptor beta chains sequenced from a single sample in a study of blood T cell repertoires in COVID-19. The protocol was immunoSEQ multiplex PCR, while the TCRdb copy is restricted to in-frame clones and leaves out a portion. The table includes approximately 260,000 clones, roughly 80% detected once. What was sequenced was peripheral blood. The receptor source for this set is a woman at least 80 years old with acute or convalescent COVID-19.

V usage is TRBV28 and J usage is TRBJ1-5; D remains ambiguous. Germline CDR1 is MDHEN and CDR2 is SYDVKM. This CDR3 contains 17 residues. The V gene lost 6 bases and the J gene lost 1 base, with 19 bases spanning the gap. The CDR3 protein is CASSLNKGVGSNQPQHF. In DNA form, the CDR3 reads TGTGCCAGCAGCCTCAATAAGGGAGTTGGGAGCAATCAGCCCCAGCATTTT.

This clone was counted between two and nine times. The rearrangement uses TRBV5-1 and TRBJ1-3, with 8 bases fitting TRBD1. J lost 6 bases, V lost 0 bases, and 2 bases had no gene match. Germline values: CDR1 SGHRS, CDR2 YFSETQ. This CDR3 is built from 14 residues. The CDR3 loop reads CASSLGTGKNTIYF. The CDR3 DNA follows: TGCGCCAGCAGCTTGGGGACAGGGAAAAACACCATATATTTT.

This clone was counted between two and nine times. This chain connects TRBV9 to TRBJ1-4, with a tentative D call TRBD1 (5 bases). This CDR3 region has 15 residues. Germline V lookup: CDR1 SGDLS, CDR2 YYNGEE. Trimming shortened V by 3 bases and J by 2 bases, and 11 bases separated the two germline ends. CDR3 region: CASSAGGSTNEKLFF. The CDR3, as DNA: TGTGCCAGCAGCGCGGGGGGGTCTACTAATGAAAAACTGTTTTTT.

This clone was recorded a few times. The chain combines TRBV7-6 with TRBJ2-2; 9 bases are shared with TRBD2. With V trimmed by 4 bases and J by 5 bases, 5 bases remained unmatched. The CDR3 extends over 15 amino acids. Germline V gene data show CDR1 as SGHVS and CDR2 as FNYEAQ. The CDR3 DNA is TGTGCCAGCAGCTCAACTAGCGGGTCGACCGGGGAGCTGTTTTTT. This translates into CASSSTSGSTGELFF.

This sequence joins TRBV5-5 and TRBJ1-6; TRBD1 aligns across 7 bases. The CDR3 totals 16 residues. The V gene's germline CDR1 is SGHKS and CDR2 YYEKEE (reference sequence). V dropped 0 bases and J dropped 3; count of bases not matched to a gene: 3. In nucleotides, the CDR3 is TGTGCCAGCAGCTTGGAAGGGGGCCTCTATAATTCACCCCTCCACTTT. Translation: CASSLEGGLYNSPLHF.

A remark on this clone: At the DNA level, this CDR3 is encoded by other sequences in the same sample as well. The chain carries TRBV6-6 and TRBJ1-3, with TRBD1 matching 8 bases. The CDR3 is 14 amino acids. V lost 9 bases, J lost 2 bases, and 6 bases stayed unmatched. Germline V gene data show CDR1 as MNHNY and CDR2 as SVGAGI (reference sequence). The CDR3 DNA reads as TGTGCCAGTCGACAGGGGAGGACTGGAAACACCATATATTTT. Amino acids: CASRQGRTGNTIYF.

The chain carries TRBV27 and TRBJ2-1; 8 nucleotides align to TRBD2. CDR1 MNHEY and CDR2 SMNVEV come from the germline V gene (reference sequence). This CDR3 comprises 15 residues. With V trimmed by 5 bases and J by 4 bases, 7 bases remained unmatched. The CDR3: CASSGNSGAYNEQFF. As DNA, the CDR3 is TGTGCCAGCAGTGGTAATAGCGGGGCATACAATGAGCAGTTCTTC.

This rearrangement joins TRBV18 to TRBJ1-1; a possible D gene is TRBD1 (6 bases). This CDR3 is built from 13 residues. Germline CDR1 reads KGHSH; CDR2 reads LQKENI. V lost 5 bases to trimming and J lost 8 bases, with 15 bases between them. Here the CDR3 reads CASSIGQQFEAFF. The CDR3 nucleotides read TGTGCCAGCTCAATCGGACAGCAATTCGAAGCTTTCTTT.

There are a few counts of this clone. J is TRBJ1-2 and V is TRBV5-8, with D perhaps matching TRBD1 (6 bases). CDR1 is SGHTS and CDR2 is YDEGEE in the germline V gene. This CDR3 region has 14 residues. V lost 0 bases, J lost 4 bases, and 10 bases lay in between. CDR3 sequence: CASSLDRVPYGYTF. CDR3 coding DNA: TGTGCCAGCAGCTTGGACAGGGTACCCTATGGCTACACCTTC.

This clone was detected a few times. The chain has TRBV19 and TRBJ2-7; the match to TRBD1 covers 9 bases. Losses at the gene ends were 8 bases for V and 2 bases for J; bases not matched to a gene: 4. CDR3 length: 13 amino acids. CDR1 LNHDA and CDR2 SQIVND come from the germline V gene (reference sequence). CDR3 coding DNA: TGTGCCAGTTCCCGGGACAGGGCCTACGAGCAGTACTTC. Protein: CASSRDRAYEQYF.